Listed below are T cell receptor beta chains from one sample, sequenced in a study of beta chain features in type 1 diabetes. Assay: immunoSEQ multiplex PCR; the TCRdb copy retains only in-frame clones and omits some. The data hold about 160,000 clones, with approximately 8.1% observed a single time. The sample was central memory CD4+ T cells from blood. These receptors came from a man in his late teens or twenties with type 1 diabetes. Each CDR3 is given without its conserved first and last residue.

v_call,cdr3_aa
TRBV28,ASSFRDRGHSPLH
TRBV11-2,ASSPRGFNYGYT
TRBV7-2,ASSLARQGREQY
TRBV6-1,ASWPRWAGGGEQF
TRBV28,ASSLGVSYGYT
TRBV7-6,ASSPGEGYT
TRBV28,ASITQTPGVYGYT
TRBV2,ASCSGTYGEKLF
TRBV30,AWSQRGAGNTIY
TRBV9,ASSETGLTNEKLF
TRBV2,ASMRGGGTEAF
TRBV30,AWRPLAGVGEQF
TRBV10-2,ASRLAGGFIEQF
TRBV30,AWSSGRTQPQH
TRBV7-9,ASSWAAEDYGYT
TRBV2,ASSPQGAGNEQY
TRBV19,ASNLQGLLGNQPQH
TRBV7-2,ASSSVAGGRDTQY
TRBV14,ASSQHLGLAGTDTQY
TRBV28,ASSSPGGPNPYEQY
TRBV7-8,ASSLTRTSNQPQH
TRBV19,ASSSPGRRTEAF
TRBV6-5,ASSQGQGWDTEAF
TRBV14,ASSQESRGYSPLH
TRBV27,ASSLRQVVAGANVLT
TRBV9,ASSVDSEQF
TRBV4-3,ASSQGIGYQETQY
TRBV9,ASRRDRGGEAF
TRBV11-2,ASSLGPNQPQH
TRBV9,ASSVGPSGGIKHTQY
TRBV6-5,ASRIDRDNGIEQY
TRBV5-4,ASSFQNNEQY
TRBV7-6,ASSLGAGQVAYEQY
TRBV27,ASKNTGELF
TRBV9,ASSVNRGGDTQY
TRBV7-9,ASSSARFTDTQY
TRBV10-1,ASSPDRGVEAF
TRBV5-1,ASSLGGNRGLGNEQF
TRBV9,ASSERDRGPWEQY
TRBV29-1,SVRQGGYGYT
TRBV2,ASSDGRAGNTIY
TRBV5-1,ASSGSGTAASPLH
TRBV28,ASVLSGTNKKAF
TRBV10-1,ASSDGGTHYEQY
TRBV29-1,SVGTSGRADTQY
TRBV28,ASRDLGTSYEQY
TRBV5-1,ASRIGQGETQY
TRBV2,ASSRAGQGGTYGYT
TRBV28,ASSPPRQEAF
TRBV4-1,ASSQALVDEQY
TRBV7-8,ASSSRLEGDTQY
TRBV28,ASSLGRLLFQDEQY
TRBV6-6,ASSYTGAGELF
TRBV28,ASKESSYEQY
TRBV15,ATSQDRGRYEQY
TRBV2,ASELGQLGGELF
TRBV9,ASSVGGKDTIY